Following are 24 T cell receptor beta chains from one sample sequenced in a study of siplizumab effects on memory and regulatory T cells. Assay: immunoSEQ multiplex PCR; the TCRdb copy retains only in-frame clones and omits some. This sample carries fewer than 85,000 clones, 87% of them seen once, and the ten largest clones take 1.5%. Input material: Tregs sorted from blood. These receptor sequences come from a human donor in good health.

The chain joins TRBV6-5 to TRBJ1-6; 8 bases fit TRBD1. The V gene end was trimmed by 6 bases and the J gene end by 9 bases; junction bases not matched to a gene: 7. The CDR3 is 14 residues long. Looked up from germline, CDR1 is MNHEY and CDR2 is SVGAGI. In DNA, the CDR3 is TGTGCCAGCAGACCCGACAGGGGTGGTTCACCCCTCCACTTT. It codes for CASRPDRGGSPLHF.

The genes are TRBV19 and TRBJ2-1; no clear D. CDR1 and CDR2 from the germline V gene are LNHDA and SQIVND (reference sequence). The CDR3 spans 13 residues. V was shortened by 5 bases and J by 4 bases, with 9 bases between the two germline ends. The CDR3 DNA follows: TGTGCCAGTAGTCTTGGCAGATACAATGAGCAGTTCTTC. It specifies CASSLGRYNEQFF. The complete variable domain, with remaining parts taken from reference TRBV19 and TRBJ2-1, reads DGGITQSPKYLFRKEGQNVTLSCEQNLNHDAMYWYRQDPGQGLRLIYYSQIVNDFQKGDIAEGYSVSREKKESFPLTVTSAQKNPTAFYLCASSLGRYNEQFFGPGTRLTVL.

J is TRBJ1-4 and V is TRBV7-9; D is uncertain. Germline V gene sequence: CDR1 SEHNR, CDR2 FQNEAQ (reference sequence). The CDR3 is made up of 13 amino acids. V shed 4 bases and J shed 7 bases, with 10 bases lying between them. The CDR3, as DNA: TGTGCCAGCAGCTCACTTCCGGGTGAAAAACTGTTTTTT. The encoded protein is CASSSLPGEKLFF.

The chain joins TRBV7-9 to TRBJ1-2; 7 nucleotides agree with TRBD1. This CDR3 comprises 15 residues. V dropped 5 bases and J dropped 8; count of bases not matched to a gene: 14. In germline, CDR1 is SEHNR, CDR2 FQNEAQ (reference sequence). This CDR3 reads CASSPVAGGAVGYTF. The CDR3 nucleotides are TGTGCCAGCAGCCCGGTGGCAGGGGGGGCAGTCGGCTACACCTTC.

This sequence joins TRBV29-1 and TRBJ1-2, with TRBD1 as a possible D gene (5 bases). The V end was cut by 6 bases, the J end by 6 bases, with 8 bases between. From germline, CDR1 is SQVTM and CDR2 ANQGSEA. The CDR3 runs to 10 residues. DNA of the CDR3: TGCAGCGTCTCCAGGGATGGCTACACCTTC. Translated: CSVSRDGYTF.

The chain couples TRBV5-4 to TRBJ1-5, with unresolved D. The CDR3 contains 15 residues. Looked up from germline, CDR1 is SGHNT and CDR2 is YYREEE (reference sequence). Trimming removed 0 bases at V and 0 bases at J, with 7 bases between. CDR3 sequence: CASSLGGYSNQPQHF. The CDR3 DNA reads as TGTGCCAGCAGCTTGGGGGGTTATAGCAATCAGCCCCAGCATTTT.

The chain couples TRBV21-1 to TRBJ2-7; TRBD2 reflects the table's D call only, with no check against the DNA. TRBV21-1 is deemed a pseudogene. The CDR3 has 19 residues. DNA for the CDR3: TGTGCCAGCAGCAAAGCAGGAGGGCCGCACGGGGGGTCCTCCTACGAGCAGTACTTC. It is translated as CASSKAGGPHGGSSYEQYF.

Only a few counts were recorded for this clone. The V and J genes are TRBV6-4 and TRBJ2-1, with 7 nucleotides matching TRBD2. The CDR3 sequence is 14 residues long. After removal of 6 bases from V and 5 bases from J, the junction contained 7 bases not matched to a gene. The germline CDR1 and CDR2 sequences are MRHNA and SNTAGT. The CDR3 protein is CASSEKRGDNEQFF. CDR3 in DNA: TGTGCCAGCAGCGAAAAGCGGGGAGACAATGAGCAGTTCTTC.

The chain has TRBV7-2 and TRBJ1-1; no clear D. Germline V gene lookup returns CDR1 SGHTA and CDR2 FQGNSA. The CDR3 extends over 15 amino acids. V was shortened by 4 bases and J by 1 base, with 13 bases between the two germline ends. The CDR3 spells CASSSAGPANTEAFF. DNA for the CDR3: TGTGCCAGCAGCTCGGCAGGCCCGGCGAACACTGAAGCTTTCTTT.

V is TRBV5-1 and J is TRBJ1-5; D gene unclear. With 0 bases removed from V and 5 bases from J, the gap between germline ends came to 12 bases. The CDR3 is 15 residues long. Germline CDR1 is SGHRS and CDR2 is YFSETQ. The CDR3, as DNA: TGCGCCAGCAGCTTGGCAAGTGGGAGGGATCAGCCCCAGCATTTT. Translation: CASSLASGRDQPQHF.

This rearrangement joins TRBV7-8 to TRBJ2-7, with D perhaps matching TRBD2 (5 bases). Germline V gives CDR1 SGHVS, CDR2 FQNEAQ. CDR3 size: 14 residues. V lost 5 bases, J lost 0 bases, and 11 bases lay in between. Here the CDR3 reads CASSRGSSSYEQYF. The DNA for the CDR3 is TGTGCCAGCAGCCGAGGGTCCAGCTCCTACGAGCAGTACTTC. The full variable domain, with the rest looked up from reference TRBV7-8 and TRBJ2-7, is GAGVSQSPRYKVAKRGQDVALRCDPISGHVSLFWYQQALGQGPEFLTYFQNEAQLDKSGLPSDRFFAERPEGSVSTLKIQRTQQEDSAVYLCASSRGSSSYEQYFGPGTRLTVT.

J is TRBJ2-5 and V is TRBV28; 10 nucleotides match TRBD1. The J call may not be correct, given that the DNA end is closer to TRBJ2-7. The CDR3 sequence is 14 residues long. The V gene's germline CDR1 is MDHEN and CDR2 SYDVKM. As DNA, the CDR3 is TGTGCCAGCAGTTTTGTGGGACAGGGGTACGAGCAGTACTTC. As protein: CASSFVGQGYEQYF.

The gene calls are TRBV5-1 and TRBJ2-3, with D possibly being TRBD2 (6 bases). Germline values: CDR1 SGHRS, CDR2 YFSETQ. Trimming stripped 2 bases from V and 2 bases from J, with 12 bases between. There are 15 residues in the CDR3. Here the CDR3 reads CASSFTGLLTDTQYF. The CDR3 bases are TGCGCCAGCAGCTTTACAGGACTACTCACAGATACGCAGTATTTT.

The chain employs TRBV6-6 and TRBJ1-5; weak D call: TRBD1 (5 bases). Germline CDR1 and CDR2: MNHNY and SVGAGI (reference sequence). The CDR3 consists of 13 residues. V dropped 6 bases and J dropped 5 bases, with 11 bases sitting between them. CDR3 in amino acids: CASRLRGDQPQHF. The CDR3 DNA follows: TGTGCCAGCAGGCTCCGGGGGGATCAGCCCCAGCATTTT.

This chain links TRBV6-4 with TRBJ2-3; 9 bases are a match to TRBD2. The CDR3 has 14 residues. With 6 bases clipped from V and 0 bases from J, the junction kept 1 base outside the gene matches. CDR1 and CDR2 (germline): MRHNA, SNTAGT. In nucleotides, the CDR3 is TGTGCCAGCAGCAGCGGGGGGAGCACAGATACGCAGTATTTT. Translated, it gives CASSSGGSTDTQYF.

This clone was seen more than once but under ten times. The chain combines TRBV5-4 with TRBJ2-7; TRBD2 matches at 8 bases. V was pared by 4 bases and J by 4 bases, with 10 bases of the junction left unmatched. This CDR3 contains 15 residues. Germline V gene sequence: CDR1 SGHNT, CDR2 YYREEE (reference sequence). The CDR3: CASSLSPRGGYEQYF. CDR3 bases: TGTGCCAGCAGCCTATCCCCCCGGGGGGGTTACGAGCAGTACTTC.

The gene calls are TRBV2 and TRBJ1-3; D unresolved. The CDR3 length is 18 residues. Germline CDR1 is SNHLY and CDR2 is FYNNEI. Between the trimmed V and J ends, which lost 6 bases and 2 bases, there was a span of 23 bases. This CDR3 is CASSQEGSGGETGNTIYF. The DNA of the CDR3 is TGTGCCAGCAGCCAGGAGGGTAGCGGAGGAGAAACTGGAAACACCATATATTTT.

The rearrangement links TRBV27 to TRBJ1-3, with D uncertain. CDR1 and CDR2 (germline): MNHEY, SMNVEV (reference sequence). With 5 bases removed from V and 4 bases from J, the gap between germline ends came to 9 bases. There are 13 residues in the CDR3. CDR3 bases: TGTGCCAGCAGTCGGGCAGGAGGAAACACCATATATTTT. Translating gives CASSRAGGNTIYF.

The chain is built from TRBV6-1 and TRBJ2-1, with 9 bases fitting TRBD2. V dropped 6 bases and J dropped 7; count of bases not matched to a gene: 7. The CDR3 loop spans 14 amino acids. Germline lookup yields CDR1 MNHNS and CDR2 SASEGT. As DNA, the CDR3 is TGTGCCAGCAGCCTTAGCGGGGGCTCGAATGAGCAGTTCTTC. Encoded protein: CASSLSGGSNEQFF.

The chain combines TRBV28 with TRBJ1-1; 8 positions agree with TRBD1. CDR1 is MDHEN, CDR2 SYDVKM, per germline. The CDR3 length is 15 residues. The V gene end was trimmed by 5 bases and the J gene end by 0 bases; junction bases not matched to a gene: 5. CDR3 nucleotides: TGTGCCAGCAGTCGGCAGGGGGCGGTGAACACTGAAGCTTTCTTT. This translates into CASSRQGAVNTEAFF.

This clone has just a few counts. This chain uses TRBV30 with TRBJ1-5; possibly TRBD1 for D (6 bases). CDR3 length: 15 amino acids. Germline-derived CDR1 and CDR2 are GTSNPN and SVGIG (reference sequence). Trimming cost V 3 bases and J 0 bases, with 12 bases left between them. CDR3 residues: CAWSGGPYSNQPQHF. The DNA for the CDR3 is TGTGCCTGGAGCGGGGGGCCGTATAGCAATCAGCCCCAGCATTTT.

This clone is a singleton in its sample. The chain has TRBV5-1 and TRBJ2-5, with D possibly being TRBD2 (6 bases). The CDR3 consists of 15 residues. V was clipped by 4 bases and J by 2 bases, with 15 bases between them. Germline V gene data show CDR1 as SGHRS and CDR2 as YFSETQ. This chain's CDR3 is CASSPAGGRQETQYF. In nucleotides, the CDR3 is TGCGCCAGCAGCCCGGCCGGGGGACGGCAAGAGACCCAGTACTTC.

CDR3 sequence (DNA): TGCAGCGTTAGACGTCCAGATGGCTACACCTTC. This sequence encodes CSVRRPDGYTF. This sequence joins TRBV29-1 and TRBJ1-2; D remains unclear. Germline V gives CDR1 SQVTM, CDR2 ANQGSEA. This CDR3 comprises 11 residues. Trimming removed 5 bases at V and 6 bases at J, with 10 bases between.

J is TRBJ2-7 and V is TRBV5-6; D possibly uses TRBD1 or TRBD2 (5 bases each). This CDR3 region has 15 residues. The V end was cut by 2 bases, the J end by 5 bases, with 17 bases between. From germline, CDR1 is SGHDT and CDR2 YYEEEE. CDR3 region: CASSFPTDRGHEQYF. CDR3 DNA sequence: TGTGCCAGCAGCTTCCCCACCGACCGGGGCCACGAGCAGTACTTC.